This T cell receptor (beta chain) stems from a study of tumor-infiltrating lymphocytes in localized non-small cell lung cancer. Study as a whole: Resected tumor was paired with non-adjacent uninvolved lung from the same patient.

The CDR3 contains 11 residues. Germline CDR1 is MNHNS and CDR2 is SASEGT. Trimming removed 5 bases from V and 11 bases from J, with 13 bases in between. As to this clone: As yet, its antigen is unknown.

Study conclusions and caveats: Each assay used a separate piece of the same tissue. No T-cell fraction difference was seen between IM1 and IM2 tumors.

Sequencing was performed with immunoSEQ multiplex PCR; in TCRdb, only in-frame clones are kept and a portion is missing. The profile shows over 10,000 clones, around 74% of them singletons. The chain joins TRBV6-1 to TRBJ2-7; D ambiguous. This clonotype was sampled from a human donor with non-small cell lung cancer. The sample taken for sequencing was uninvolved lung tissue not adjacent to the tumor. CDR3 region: CASSYGTAEYF. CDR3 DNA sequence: TGTGCCAGCAGTTACGGTACGGCGGAGTACTTC.